The rows below give T cell receptor beta chains drawn from one sample of a study of beta chain features in type 1 diabetes. The repertoire was sequenced with immunoSEQ multiplex PCR; TCRdb's copy has only in-frame clones and lacks some. The sample lists 450,000 or so clones; about 10% were seen once. Material: naive CD4+ T cells from blood. These receptors came from a woman aged 18-29 years in good health. The CDR3 runs from the conserved cysteine through the conserved F or W. Each record gives: clone size, V gene, D gene, J gene, CDR3 protein, CDR3 DNA. The D gene is left open where the match is weak. The size of a clone is reported for some rows only, either as once, few or many, or as a class for expanded clones.

>many|TRBV29-1|-|TRBJ2-3
CSVLTSPNRVAQYF
TGCAGCGTCCTGACAAGCCCAAACAGGGTGGCGCAGTATTTT
>-|TRBV5-1|-|TRBJ2-5
CASTLGASQETQYF
TGCGCCAGCACCTTGGGAGCGAGTCAAGAGACCCAGTACTTC
>few|TRBV25-1|TRBD2|TRBJ2-5
CASRAGGWGAQETQYF
TGTGCCAGCCGAGCGGGAGGATGGGGGGCTCAAGAGACCCAGTACTTC
>-|TRBV6-5|TRBD1|TRBJ1-2
CASSPRDRIVYGYTF
TGTGCCAGCAGTCCTCGGGACAGGATAGTCTATGGCTACACCTTC
>-|TRBV7-6|-|TRBJ2-1
CASSSPHRDNEQFF
TGTGCCAGCAGCTCCCCTCATCGGGACAATGAGCAGTTCTTC
>few|TRBV7-9|-|TRBJ1-1
CASRSKGTEAFF
TGTGCCAGCAGATCAAAGGGGACTGAAGCTTTCTTT
>few|TRBV7-2|TRBD1|TRBJ2-1
CASSSPAQGAISPLF
TGTGCCAGCAGCTCTCCGGCACAGGGGGCGATCAGCCCCCTCTTC
>-|TRBV9|-|TRBJ2-1
CASSLRPIRGSSYNEQFF
TGTGCCAGCAGCCTAAGGCCCATCAGGGGAAGCTCCTACAATGAGCAGTTCTTC
>-|TRBV12-5|-|TRBJ2-1
CASGRTGTLNNEQFF
TGTGCTAGTGGTAGGACCGGGACACTCAACAATGAGCAGTTCTTC
>-|TRBV7-9|-|TRBJ2-5
CASSIAQETQYF
TGTGCCAGCAGCATTGCTCAAGAGACCCAGTACTTC
>-|TRBV14|-|TRBJ1-1
CASRRRNTEAFF
TGTGCCAGCAGGAGGCGAAACACTGAAGCTTTCTTT
>-|TRBV2|TRBD2|TRBJ2-4
CASSEESRGENIQYF
TGTGCCAGCAGTGAAGAGAGTCGGGGGGAGAACATTCAGTACTTC
>few|TRBV10-3|-|TRBJ2-5
CAISDPGGETQYF
TGTGCCATCAGTGACCCTGGGGGAGAGACCCAGTACTTC
>few|TRBV9|-|TRBJ2-6
CASSSQPMGSGANVLTF
TGTGCCAGCAGCTCCCAACCTATGGGGTCAGGGGCCAACGTCCTGACTTTC
>-|TRBV29-1|TRBD1|TRBJ1-1
CSVLPRTGSEAFF
TGCAGCGTTCTGCCCCGGACAGGGAGTGAAGCTTTCTTT
>few|TRBV2|-|TRBJ1-1
CASRHRAGEAFF
TGTGCCAGCAGACACCGGGCCGGTGAAGCTTTCTTT
>-|TRBV18|TRBD2|TRBJ2-4
CASSPPTGTSVGIQYF
TGTGCCAGCTCACCACCGACCGGGACTAGCGTTGGCATTCAGTACTTC
>-|TRBV5-6|-|TRBJ1-1
CASSWTNTEAFF
TGTGCCAGCAGCTGGACTAACACTGAAGCTTTCTTT
>few|TRBV27|-|TRBJ1-2
CASSFSGSTYGYTF
TGTGCCAGCAGTTTCTCGGGCAGTACCTATGGCTACACCTTC
>-|TRBV6-1|TRBD2|TRBJ2-3
CASSERGGAGTDTQYF
TGTGCCAGCAGTGAAAGGGGAGGGGCTGGGACAGATACGCAGTATTTT
>few|TRBV18|-|TRBJ1-4
CASSPPVANEKLFF
TGTGCCAGCTCACCCCCGGTTGCTAATGAAAAACTGTTTTTT
>few|TRBV15|TRBD1|TRBJ1-2
CATSRPGTGRGYTF
TGTGCCACCAGCAGGCCCGGGACAGGGCGAGGCTACACCTTC
>many|TRBV25-1|-|TRBJ2-7
CASSEGYEQYF
TGTGCCAGCAGTGAAGGTTACGAGCAGTACTTC
>few|TRBV7-9|TRBD2|TRBJ2-7
CASSLAGGNEQYF
TGTGCCAGCAGCTTAGCGGGAGGGAACGAGCAGTACTTC
>few|TRBV5-6|-|TRBJ1-1
CASSARAGTEAFF
TGTGCCAGCAGCGCGAGGGCTGGGACTGAAGCTTTCTTT
>-|TRBV9|-|TRBJ2-5
CASSAFPSKPETQYF
TGTGCCAGCAGCGCGTTTCCGTCTAAGCCGGAGACCCAGTACTTC
>few|TRBV4-2|-|TRBJ2-1
CASSQGGNEQFF
TGTGCCAGCAGCCAAGGGGGCAATGAGCAGTTCTTC
>many|TRBV29-1|-|TRBJ2-1
CSALKNEQFF
TGCAGCGCCCTCAAGAATGAGCAGTTCTTC
>-|TRBV5-1|-|TRBJ2-3
CASSLGEATDTQYF
TGCGCCAGCAGCTTGGGGGAGGCCACAGATACGCAGTATTTT
>-|TRBV27|TRBD2|TRBJ2-1
CASAVGGTPPEQFF
TGTGCCAGCGCGGTGGGGGGGACCCCCCCTGAGCAGTTCTTC
>-|TRBV27|TRBD1|TRBJ1-4
CASSPLRGTVAEKLFF
TGTGCCAGCAGTCCACTCCGGGGGACAGTTGCTGAAAAACTGTTTTTT
>-|TRBV6-1|-|TRBJ2-5
CASTPHHQETQYF
TGTGCCAGCACGCCACACCACCAAGAGACCCAGTACTTC
>-|TRBV5-4|-|TRBJ1-6
CASSLGGGNSPLHF
TGTGCCAGCAGCTTGGGGGGAGGAAATTCACCCCTCCACTTT
>few|TRBV7-8|TRBD1|TRBJ2-5
CASSQDRVETQYF
TGTGCCAGCAGCCAGGACAGGGTGGAGACCCAGTACTTC
>-|TRBV6-6|-|TRBJ2-5
CASSQGPRETQYF
TGTGCCAGCAGTCAGGGACCGAGGGAGACCCAGTACTTC
>-|TRBV6-1|-|TRBJ1-5
CASSWVGQPQHF
TGTGCCAGCAGTTGGGTAGGACAGCCCCAGCATTTT
>few|TRBV7-2|-|TRBJ2-7
CASSLDRAEQYF
TGTGCCAGCAGCTTAGACAGGGCCGAGCAGTACTTC